Described below is a single T cell receptor (beta chain) sequence and its context. Tumor biopsies came from the same primary tumor site before and after PD-1 blockade. The protocol was immunoSEQ multiplex PCR, while the TCRdb copy is restricted to in-frame clones and leaves out a portion. This table holds about 10,000 clones, 50% to 70% found once. This sample was included in a study of T cells in tumors after PD-1 blockade. Germline V lookup: CDR1 LGHNA, CDR2 YSLEER. The length of the CDR3 is 16 residues. V lost 1 base, J lost 5 bases, and 8 bases stayed unmatched. The chain has TRBV4-3 and TRBJ2-5, with 9 bases identical to TRBD1. This sequence originates from a human donor with basal cell carcinoma. Sample: tumor tissue, taken after anti-PD-1 treatment. The CDR3 region has the DNA TGCGCCAGCAGCCAAGGACCCGGGACAGGGCCCGAGACCCAGTACTTC. Protein sequence: CASSQGPGTGPETQYF.